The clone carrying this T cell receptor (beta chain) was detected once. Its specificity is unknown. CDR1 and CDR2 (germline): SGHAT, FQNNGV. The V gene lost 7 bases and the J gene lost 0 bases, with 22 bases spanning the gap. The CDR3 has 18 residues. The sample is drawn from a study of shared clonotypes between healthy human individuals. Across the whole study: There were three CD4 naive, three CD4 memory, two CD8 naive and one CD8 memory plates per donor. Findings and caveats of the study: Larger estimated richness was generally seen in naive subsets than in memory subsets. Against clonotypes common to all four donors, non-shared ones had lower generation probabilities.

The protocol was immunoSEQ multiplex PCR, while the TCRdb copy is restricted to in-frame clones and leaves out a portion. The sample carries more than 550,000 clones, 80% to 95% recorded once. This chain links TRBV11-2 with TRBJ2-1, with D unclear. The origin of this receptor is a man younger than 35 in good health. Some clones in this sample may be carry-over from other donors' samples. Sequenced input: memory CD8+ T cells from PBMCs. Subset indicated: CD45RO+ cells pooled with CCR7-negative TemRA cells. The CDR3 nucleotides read TGTGCCAGCAACCCGGGTCTCTTCGCTTTCGCCTCCTACAATGAGCAGTTCTTC. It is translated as CASNPGLFAFASYNEQFF.